A selection of T cell receptor beta chains follows, all from one sample in a study of blood T cell repertoires in COVID-19. The data were produced by immunoSEQ multiplex PCR, yet TCRdb's version contains in-frame clones alone and is incomplete. The profile shows 170,000 or so clones, 80% to 90% of them singletons. The sequenced material came from peripheral blood. The receptors were gathered from a young man who had recovered from COVID-19. Each CDR3 is given with its conserved first and last residue. Fields, in order: CDR3 protein, CDR3 DNA, J gene, V gene, clone size, D gene. The D gene is left open where the match is weak. Clone size is not always given. Where it is, it says once, few, many or a class for expanded clones.

CDR3aa: CASSVGLQPGADGELFF; CDR3nt: TGTGCCAGCAGCGTAGGTCTCCAACCGGGAGCGGACGGGGAGCTGTTTTTT; j_gene: TRBJ2-2; v_gene: TRBV9; abundance: .; d_gene: .
CDR3aa: CASSRDRETYDQYF; CDR3nt: TGTGCCAGTAGCCGGGACAGGGAAACCTACGATCAGTACTTC; j_gene: TRBJ2-7; v_gene: TRBV19; abundance: .; d_gene: TRBD1
CDR3aa: CASRDLAGVDYNEQFF; CDR3nt: TGTGCCAGTAGGGACCTAGCGGGAGTAGACTACAATGAGCAGTTCTTC; j_gene: TRBJ2-1; v_gene: TRBV19; abundance: .; d_gene: TRBD2
CDR3aa: CASSISAAGGNQPQHF; CDR3nt: TGTGCCAGTAGTATAAGCGCGGCAGGGGGGAATCAGCCCCAGCATTTT; j_gene: TRBJ1-5; v_gene: TRBV19; abundance: .; d_gene: TRBD1
CDR3aa: CAWSDLAGSVNEQFF; CDR3nt: TGTGCCTGGAGTGATCTAGCGGGAAGCGTCAATGAGCAGTTCTTC; j_gene: TRBJ2-1; v_gene: TRBV30; abundance: .; d_gene: TRBD2
CDR3aa: CASSVGTGITEAFF; CDR3nt: TGTGCCAGTAGTGTAGGGACAGGGATCACTGAAGCTTTCTTT; j_gene: TRBJ1-1; v_gene: TRBV19; abundance: .; d_gene: TRBD1
CDR3aa: CASRSTGGPGETQYF; CDR3nt: TGTGCCAGCAGGAGTACGGGAGGGCCCGGGGAGACCCAGTACTTC; j_gene: TRBJ2-5; v_gene: TRBV6-5; abundance: .; d_gene: TRBD2
CDR3aa: CASSPAGAGETEQFF; CDR3nt: TGTGCCAGCAGCCCAGCCGGAGCGGGAGAGACTGAGCAGTTCTTC; j_gene: TRBJ2-1; v_gene: TRBV28; abundance: .; d_gene: TRBD2
CDR3aa: CAWSAGIDAFF; CDR3nt: TGTGCCTGGAGTGCGGGAATAGACGCTTTCTTT; j_gene: TRBJ1-1; v_gene: TRBV30; abundance: .; d_gene: .
CDR3aa: CASRVGLAGLGDEQFF; CDR3nt: TGTGCCAGCAGGGTTGGACTAGCGGGTCTAGGGGATGAGCAGTTCTTC; j_gene: TRBJ2-1; v_gene: TRBV27; abundance: .; d_gene: TRBD2
CDR3aa: CASSLDIRVTYEQYF; CDR3nt: TGTGCCAGCAGCTTAGACATCCGGGTCACCTACGAGCAGTACTTC; j_gene: TRBJ2-7; v_gene: TRBV7-8; abundance: .; d_gene: .
CDR3aa: CASSRDLNTGELFF; CDR3nt: TGTGCCAGCTCAAGGGACTTGAACACCGGGGAGCTGTTTTTT; j_gene: TRBJ2-2; v_gene: TRBV18; abundance: .; d_gene: .
CDR3aa: CASSQTGTGGDEQYF; CDR3nt: TGTGCCAGCAGCCAAACCGGGACAGGGGGGGACGAGCAGTACTTC; j_gene: TRBJ2-7; v_gene: TRBV3-1/TRBV3-2; abundance: .; d_gene: TRBD1
CDR3aa: CASTRPNLNTEAFF; CDR3nt: TGTGCCAGTACCCGCCCTAACCTGAACACTGAAGCTTTCTTT; j_gene: TRBJ1-1; v_gene: TRBV19; abundance: .; d_gene: .
CDR3aa: CASSYGANGGDYTF; CDR3nt: TGTGCCAGCAGTTACGGGGCCAACGGGGGGGACTACACCTTC; j_gene: TRBJ1-2; v_gene: TRBV6-5; abundance: .; d_gene: .
CDR3aa: CASSHRGQGWDTEAFF; CDR3nt: TGTGCCAGTAGCCACAGGGGGCAGGGTTGGGACACTGAAGCTTTCTTT; j_gene: TRBJ1-1; v_gene: TRBV19; abundance: .; d_gene: TRBD1
CDR3aa: CASSRGRTKRPTGELFF; CDR3nt: TGTGCCAGCAGTCGAGGAAGGACTAAGCGGCCCACCGGGGAGCTGTTTTTT; j_gene: TRBJ2-2; v_gene: TRBV6-6; abundance: .; d_gene: .
CDR3aa: CASSPAAGTVDQPQHF; CDR3nt: TGTGCCAGCAGCCCAGCGGCAGGAACGGTTGATCAGCCCCAGCATTTT; j_gene: TRBJ1-5; v_gene: TRBV7-6; abundance: .; d_gene: .
CDR3aa: CATEAGLLNTEAFF; CDR3nt: TGTGCCACCGAAGCGGGGCTTTTGAACACTGAAGCTTTCTTT; j_gene: TRBJ1-1; v_gene: TRBV15; abundance: .; d_gene: .
CDR3aa: CASSSRATVSTEAFF; CDR3nt: TGTGCCAGCAGCTCAAGGGCGACAGTATCCACTGAAGCTTTCTTT; j_gene: TRBJ1-1; v_gene: TRBV7-8; abundance: .; d_gene: .
CDR3aa: CASSLGTSNEQYF; CDR3nt: TGCGCCAGCAGCTTGGGGACTAGCAACGAGCAGTACTTC; j_gene: TRBJ2-7; v_gene: TRBV5-1; abundance: once; d_gene: TRBD2
CDR3aa: CASSQEGGLADKNIQYF; CDR3nt: TGTGCCAGCAGCCAAGAGGGGGGACTAGCGGACAAAAACATTCAGTACTTC; j_gene: TRBJ2-4; v_gene: TRBV3-1/TRBV3-2; abundance: .; d_gene: TRBD2
CDR3aa: CASSQDSAGQTEAFF; CDR3nt: TGCGCCAGCAGCCAAGATAGTGCAGGGCAAACTGAAGCTTTCTTT; j_gene: TRBJ1-1; v_gene: TRBV4-3; abundance: .; d_gene: .
CDR3aa: CAIRSGGSGNTIYF; CDR3nt: TGTGCCATACGCTCCGGAGGGTCTGGAAACACCATATATTTT; j_gene: TRBJ1-3; v_gene: TRBV6-5; abundance: .; d_gene: .
CDR3aa: CASSYSIRTSGSLDTQYF; CDR3nt: TGTGCCAGCAGTTACTCGATAAGGACTAGCGGGAGTTTGGATACGCAGTATTTT; j_gene: TRBJ2-3; v_gene: TRBV6-2/TRBV6-3; abundance: .; d_gene: TRBD2
CDR3aa: CASSLSGQLSSSPLHF; CDR3nt: TGTGCCAGCAGTTTATCGGGACAGCTCTCTAGTTCACCCCTCCACTTT; j_gene: TRBJ1-6; v_gene: TRBV27; abundance: .; d_gene: TRBD1
CDR3aa: CASSLGGGEKLFF; CDR3nt: TGTGCCAGCAGCCTAGGCGGCGGTGAAAAACTGTTTTTT; j_gene: TRBJ1-4; v_gene: TRBV3-1/TRBV3-2; abundance: .; d_gene: .
CDR3aa: CASSWQGVMTF; CDR3nt: TGTGCCAGCAGTTGGCAGGGCGTTATGACTTTC; j_gene: TRBJ2-6; v_gene: TRBV12-3/TRBV12-4; abundance: .; d_gene: .
CDR3aa: CATSLDQGSNQPQHF; CDR3nt: TGTGCCACCAGCCTAGATCAGGGTTCCAATCAGCCCCAGCATTTT; j_gene: TRBJ1-5; v_gene: TRBV15; abundance: .; d_gene: .
CDR3aa: CASSVREGYEQYF; CDR3nt: TGTGCCAGCAGCGTAAGGGAGGGCTACGAGCAGTACTTC; j_gene: TRBJ2-7; v_gene: TRBV9; abundance: once; d_gene: TRBD2
CDR3aa: CASNRDTNSNQPQHF; CDR3nt: TGTGCCAGCAACCGGGACACCAATAGCAATCAGCCCCAGCATTTT; j_gene: TRBJ1-5; v_gene: TRBV6-5; abundance: .; d_gene: .
CDR3aa: CATSEGSQETQYF; CDR3nt: TGTGCCACCAGTGAGGGCAGCCAAGAGACCCAGTACTTC; j_gene: TRBJ2-5; v_gene: TRBV24-1; abundance: .; d_gene: .
CDR3aa: CASSPYTGSEAFF; CDR3nt: TGTGCCAGCTCACCATACACAGGCAGTGAAGCTTTCTTT; j_gene: TRBJ1-1; v_gene: TRBV18; abundance: .; d_gene: .
CDR3aa: CASSSYRSTDTQYF; CDR3nt: TGCGCCAGCAGCTCTTACAGGAGCACAGATACGCAGTATTTT; j_gene: TRBJ2-3; v_gene: TRBV5-1; abundance: .; d_gene: .
CDR3aa: CASSFQGIGDTQYF; CDR3nt: TGTGCCAGCAGTTTCCAGGGGATAGGGGATACGCAGTATTTT; j_gene: TRBJ2-3; v_gene: TRBV6-5; abundance: .; d_gene: .
CDR3aa: CASSLVREGGEQFF; CDR3nt: TGTGCCAGCAGCTTAGTGCGGGAGGGCGGGGAGCAGTTCTTC; j_gene: TRBJ2-1; v_gene: TRBV7-2; abundance: .; d_gene: TRBD2
CDR3aa: CASSQALGRRNGTQYF; CDR3nt: TGTGCCAGCAGCCAAGCCCTGGGGCGGCGGAATGGGACCCAGTACTTC; j_gene: TRBJ2-5; v_gene: TRBV4-2; abundance: .; d_gene: .
CDR3aa: CASSLGSTTEAFF; CDR3nt: TGTGCCAGCAGCTTAGGGAGCACTACTGAAGCTTTCTTT; j_gene: TRBJ1-1; v_gene: TRBV13; abundance: .; d_gene: .
CDR3aa: CSVNDRGSTGELFF; CDR3nt: TGCAGCGTTAACGACAGGGGGAGCACCGGGGAGCTGTTTTTT; j_gene: TRBJ2-2; v_gene: TRBV29-1; abundance: .; d_gene: TRBD1
CDR3aa: CASSPGGTGYGYTF; CDR3nt: TGCGCCAGCAGCCCCGGGGGGACAGGTTATGGCTACACCTTC; j_gene: TRBJ1-2; v_gene: TRBV5-1; abundance: .; d_gene: TRBD1
CDR3aa: CASSIGGGSNQPQHF; CDR3nt: TGTGCCAGTAGTATAGGTGGGGGCTCGAATCAGCCCCAGCATTTT; j_gene: TRBJ1-5; v_gene: TRBV19; abundance: few; d_gene: .
CDR3aa: CASSFSAEAFF; CDR3nt: TGTGCCAGCAGCTTCAGTGCTGAAGCTTTCTTT; j_gene: TRBJ1-1; v_gene: TRBV5-6; abundance: .; d_gene: .
CDR3aa: CSVVGQVENEQFF; CDR3nt: TGCAGCGTTGTGGGACAAGTGGAAAATGAGCAGTTCTTC; j_gene: TRBJ2-1; v_gene: TRBV29-1; abundance: .; d_gene: .
CDR3aa: CASSEGRDSTGELFF; CDR3nt: TGTGCCAGCAGTGAGGGGAGGGATTCAACCGGGGAGCTGTTTTTT; j_gene: TRBJ2-2; v_gene: TRBV2; abundance: .; d_gene: TRBD2
CDR3aa: CASSPRDRAVYGYTF; CDR3nt: TGTGCCAGCAGTCCTCGGGACAGGGCGGTCTATGGCTACACCTTC; j_gene: TRBJ1-2; v_gene: TRBV6-5; abundance: .; d_gene: TRBD1